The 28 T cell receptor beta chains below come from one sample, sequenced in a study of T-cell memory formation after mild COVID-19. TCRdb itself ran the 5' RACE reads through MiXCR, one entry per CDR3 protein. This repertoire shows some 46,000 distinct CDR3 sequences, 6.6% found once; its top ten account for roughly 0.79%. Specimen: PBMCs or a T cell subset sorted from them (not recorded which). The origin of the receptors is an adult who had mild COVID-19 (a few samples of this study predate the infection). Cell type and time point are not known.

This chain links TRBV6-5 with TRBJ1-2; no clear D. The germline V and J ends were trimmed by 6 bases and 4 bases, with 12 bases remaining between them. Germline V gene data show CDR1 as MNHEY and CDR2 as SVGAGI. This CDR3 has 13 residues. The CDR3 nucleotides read TGTGCCAGCAGCCGGGCCGGGCTCTATGGCTACACCTTC. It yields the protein CASSRAGLYGYTF.

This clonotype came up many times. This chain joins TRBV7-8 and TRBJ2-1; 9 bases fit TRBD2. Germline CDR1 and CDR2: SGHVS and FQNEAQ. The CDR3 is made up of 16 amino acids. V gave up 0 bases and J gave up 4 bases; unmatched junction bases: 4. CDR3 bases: TGTGCCAGCAGCTTAGCGCGACTAGCGGCTTACAATGAGCAGTTCTTC. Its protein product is CASSLARLAAYNEQFF.

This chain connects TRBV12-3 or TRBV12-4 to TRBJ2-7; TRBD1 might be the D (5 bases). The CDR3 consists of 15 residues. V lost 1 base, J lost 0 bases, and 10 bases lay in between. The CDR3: CASSLVTVPSYEQYF. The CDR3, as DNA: TGTGCCAGCAGTTTAGTGACAGTCCCCTCCTACGAGCAGTACTTC.

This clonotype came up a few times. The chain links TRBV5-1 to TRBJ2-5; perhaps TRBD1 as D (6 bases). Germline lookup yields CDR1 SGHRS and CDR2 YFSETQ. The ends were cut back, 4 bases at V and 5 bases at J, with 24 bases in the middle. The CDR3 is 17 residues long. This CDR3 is CASSKAPGALVRETQYF. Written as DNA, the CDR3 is TGCGCCAGCAGCAAAGCTCCAGGGGCCTTGGTCCGTGAGACCCAGTACTTC.

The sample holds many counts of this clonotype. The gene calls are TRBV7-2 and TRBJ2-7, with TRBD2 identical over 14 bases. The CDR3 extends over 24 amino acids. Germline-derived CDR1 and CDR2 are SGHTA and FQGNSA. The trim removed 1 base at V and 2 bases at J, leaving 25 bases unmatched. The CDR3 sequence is CASSLDVARTGTSGRSILPYEQYF. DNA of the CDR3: TGTGCCAGCAGCTTAGATGTGGCCCGCACCGGGACTAGCGGGAGATCGATCCTCCCCTACGAGCAGTACTTC.

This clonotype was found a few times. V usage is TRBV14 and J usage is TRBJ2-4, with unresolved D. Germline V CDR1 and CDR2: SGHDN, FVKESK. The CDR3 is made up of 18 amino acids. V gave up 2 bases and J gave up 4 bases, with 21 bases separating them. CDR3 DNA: TGTGCCAGCAGCCAAAGTCTTAAACGCGGAGTAACGAAAAACATTCAGTACTTC. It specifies CASSQSLKRGVTKNIQYF. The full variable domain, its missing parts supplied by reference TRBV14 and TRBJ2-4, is EAGVTQFPSHSVIEKGQTVTLRCDPISGHDNLYWYRRVMGKEIKFLLHFVKESKQDESGMPNNRFLAERTGGTYSTLKVQPAELEDSGVYFCASSQSLKRGVTKNIQYFGAGTRLSVL.

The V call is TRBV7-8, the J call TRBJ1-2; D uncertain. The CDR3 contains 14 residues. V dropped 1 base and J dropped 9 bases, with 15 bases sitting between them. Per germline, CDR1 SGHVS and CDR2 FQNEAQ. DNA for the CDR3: TGTGCCAGCAGCTTAGATCTGGCCACCCAAAGCTACACCTTC. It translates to CASSLDLATQSYTF.

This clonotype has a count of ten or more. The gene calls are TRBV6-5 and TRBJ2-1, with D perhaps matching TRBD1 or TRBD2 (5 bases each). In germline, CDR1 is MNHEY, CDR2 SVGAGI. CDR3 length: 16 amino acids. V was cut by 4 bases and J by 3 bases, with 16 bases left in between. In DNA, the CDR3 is TGTGCCAGCAGTTCCGGGACGGAGATTCTCTACAATGAGCAGTTCTTC. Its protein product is CASSSGTEILYNEQFF.

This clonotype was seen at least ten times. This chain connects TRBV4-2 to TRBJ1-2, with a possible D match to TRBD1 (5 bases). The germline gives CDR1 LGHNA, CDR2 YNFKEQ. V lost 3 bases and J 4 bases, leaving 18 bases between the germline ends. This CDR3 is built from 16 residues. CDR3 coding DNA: TGTGCCAGCAGCCAGGAACCATCCGACAGACCCTATGGCTACACCTTC. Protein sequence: CASSQEPSDRPYGYTF.

CDR3 DNA sequence: TGCGCCAGCGGAGGGCGGGAGGTCACAGATACGCAGTATTTT. It is translated as CASGGREVTDTQYF. This chain uses TRBV5-1 with TRBJ2-3; 8 bases line up with TRBD2. Unmatched junction bases numbered 6, after V lost 7 bases and J lost 2 bases. This CDR3 spans 14 amino acids. Germline V CDR1 and CDR2: SGHRS, YFSETQ.

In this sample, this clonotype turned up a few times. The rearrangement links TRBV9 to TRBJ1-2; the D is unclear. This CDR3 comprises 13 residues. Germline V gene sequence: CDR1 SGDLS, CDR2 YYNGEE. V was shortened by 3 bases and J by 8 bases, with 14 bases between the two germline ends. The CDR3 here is CASSGRSGYGYTF. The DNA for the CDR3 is TGTGCCAGCAGCGGTCGCAGTGGGTACGGCTACACCTTC.

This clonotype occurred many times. The CDR3 DNA follows: TGTGCCAGCAGCCCAACGGGGCCGGGGGAGCAGTACTTC. As protein: CASSPTGPGEQYF. The chain couples TRBV11-3 to TRBJ2-7, with D perhaps assigned TRBD1 or TRBD2 (5 bases each). Deletions cut 5 bases from V and 7 bases from J, with 15 bases between. This CDR3 comprises 13 residues. The germline V gene has CDR1 SGHNT and CDR2 YENEEA.

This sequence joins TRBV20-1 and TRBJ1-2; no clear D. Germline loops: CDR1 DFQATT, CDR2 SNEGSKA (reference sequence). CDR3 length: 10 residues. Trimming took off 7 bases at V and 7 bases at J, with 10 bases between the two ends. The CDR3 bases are TGCAGTGTCTGGATCCGTGGCTACACCTTC. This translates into CSVWIRGYTF.

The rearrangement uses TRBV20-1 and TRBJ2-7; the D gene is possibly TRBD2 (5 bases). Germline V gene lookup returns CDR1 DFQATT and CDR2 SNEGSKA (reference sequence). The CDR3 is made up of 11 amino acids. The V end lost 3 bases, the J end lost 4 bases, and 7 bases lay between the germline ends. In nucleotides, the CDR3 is TGCAGTGCTAGGCGGGCTTACGAGCAGTACTTC. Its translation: CSARRAYEQYF.

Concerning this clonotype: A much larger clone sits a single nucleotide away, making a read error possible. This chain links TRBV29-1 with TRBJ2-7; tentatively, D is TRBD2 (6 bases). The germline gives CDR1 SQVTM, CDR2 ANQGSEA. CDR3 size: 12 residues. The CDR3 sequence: CRVGEAGYEQYF. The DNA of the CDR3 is TGCAGAGTCGGGGAGGCCGGCTACGAGCAGTACTTC.

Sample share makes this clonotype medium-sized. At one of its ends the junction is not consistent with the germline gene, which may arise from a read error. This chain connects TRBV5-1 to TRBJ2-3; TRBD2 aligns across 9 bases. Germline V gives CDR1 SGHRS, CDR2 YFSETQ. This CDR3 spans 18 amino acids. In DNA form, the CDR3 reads TGCACCAGCAGCTTTACAGCGGGAGGAACCAGGAGCACAGATACGCAGTATTTT. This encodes CTSSFTAGGTRSTDTQYF.

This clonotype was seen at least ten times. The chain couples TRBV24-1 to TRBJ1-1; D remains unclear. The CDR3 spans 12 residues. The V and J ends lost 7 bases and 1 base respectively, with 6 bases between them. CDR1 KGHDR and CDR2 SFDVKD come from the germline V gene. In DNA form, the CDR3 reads TGTGCCACCAGCGATAGGAACACTGAAGCTTTCTTT. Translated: CATSDRNTEAFF.

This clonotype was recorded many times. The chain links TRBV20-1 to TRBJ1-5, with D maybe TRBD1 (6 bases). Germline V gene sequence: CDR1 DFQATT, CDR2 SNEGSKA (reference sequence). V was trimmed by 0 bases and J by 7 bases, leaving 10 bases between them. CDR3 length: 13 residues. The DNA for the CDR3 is TGCAGTGCTAGAGAACAGGGAAGCCAGCCCCAGCATTTT. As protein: CSAREQGSQPQHF.

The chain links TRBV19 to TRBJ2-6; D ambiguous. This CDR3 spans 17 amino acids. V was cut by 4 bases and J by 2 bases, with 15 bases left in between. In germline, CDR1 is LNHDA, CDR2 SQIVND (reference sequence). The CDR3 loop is CASSNILRSPGANVLTF. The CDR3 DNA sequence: TGTGCCAGTAGTAACATTTTGCGGTCACCTGGGGCCAACGTCCTGACTTTC. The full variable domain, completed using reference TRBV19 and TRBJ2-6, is DGGITQSPKYLFRKEGQNVTLSCEQNLNHDAMYWYRQDPGQGLRLIYYSQIVNDFQKGDIAEGYSVSREKKESFPLTVTSAQKNPTAFYLCASSNILRSPGANVLTFGAGSRLTVL.

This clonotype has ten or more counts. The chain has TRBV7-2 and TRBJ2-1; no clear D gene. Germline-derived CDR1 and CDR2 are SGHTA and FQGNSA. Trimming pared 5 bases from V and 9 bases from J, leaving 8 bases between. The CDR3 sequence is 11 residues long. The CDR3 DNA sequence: TGTGCCAGCAGCACAGTAGGTGAGCAGTTCTTC. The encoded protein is CASSTVGEQFF.

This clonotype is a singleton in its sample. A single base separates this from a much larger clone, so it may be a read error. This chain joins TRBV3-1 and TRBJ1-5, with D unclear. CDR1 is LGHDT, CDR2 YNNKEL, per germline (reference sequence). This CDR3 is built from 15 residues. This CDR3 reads CASSQVFGSNHPQHF. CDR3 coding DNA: TGTGCCAGCAGCCAAGTGTTCGGAAGCAATCACCCCCAGCATTTT.

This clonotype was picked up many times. Here the CDR3 DNA reads TGCGCCAGCAGTCACAAGACCGGGACAGGGGGCCGGGAGACCCAGTACTTC. It yields the protein CASSHKTGTGGRETQYF. The gene calls are TRBV23-1 and TRBJ2-5, with 12 bases lining up with TRBD1. TRBV23-1 is noted as an ORF with a role that remains uncertain. After removal of 3 bases from V and 5 bases from J, the junction contained 10 bases not matched to a gene. This CDR3 comprises 17 residues.

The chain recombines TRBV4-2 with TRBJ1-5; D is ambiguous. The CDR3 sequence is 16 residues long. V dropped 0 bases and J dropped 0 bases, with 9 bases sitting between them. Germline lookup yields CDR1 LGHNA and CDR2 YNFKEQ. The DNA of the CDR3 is TGTGCCAGCAGCCAAGAGGGCGGCCGTAGCAATCAGCCCCAGCATTTT. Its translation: CASSQEGGRSNQPQHF.

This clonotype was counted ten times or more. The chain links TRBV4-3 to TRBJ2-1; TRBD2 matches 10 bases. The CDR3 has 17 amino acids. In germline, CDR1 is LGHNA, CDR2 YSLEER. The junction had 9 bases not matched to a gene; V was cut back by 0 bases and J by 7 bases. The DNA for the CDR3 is TGCGCCAGCAGCCAAGATAGAGGGGGTAGCGGGAGGAATGAGCAGTTCTTC. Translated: CASSQDRGGSGRNEQFF.

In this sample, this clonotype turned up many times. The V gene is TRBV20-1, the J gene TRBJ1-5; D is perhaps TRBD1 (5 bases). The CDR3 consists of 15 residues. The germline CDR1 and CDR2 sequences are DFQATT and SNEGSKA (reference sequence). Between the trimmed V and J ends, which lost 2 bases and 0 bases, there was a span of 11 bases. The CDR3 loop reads CSARRGTLSNQPQHF. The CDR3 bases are TGCAGTGCTAGACGGGGGACGCTTAGCAATCAGCCCCAGCATTTT.

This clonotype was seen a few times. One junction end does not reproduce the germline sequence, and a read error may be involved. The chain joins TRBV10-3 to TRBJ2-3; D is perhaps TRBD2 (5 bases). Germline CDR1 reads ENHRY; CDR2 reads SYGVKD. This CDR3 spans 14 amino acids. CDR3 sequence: CAINEGERTDTQYF. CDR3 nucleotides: TGTGCCATCAATGAGGGAGAGCGCACAGATACGCAGTATTTT.

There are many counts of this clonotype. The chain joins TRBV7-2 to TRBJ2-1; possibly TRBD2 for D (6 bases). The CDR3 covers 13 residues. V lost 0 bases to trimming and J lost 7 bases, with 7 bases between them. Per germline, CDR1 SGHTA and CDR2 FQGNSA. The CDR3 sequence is CASSLAGRNEQFF. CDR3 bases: TGTGCCAGCAGCTTAGCGGGGAGGAATGAGCAGTTCTTC. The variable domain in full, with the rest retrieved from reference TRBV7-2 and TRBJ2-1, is GAGVSQSPSNKVTEKGKDVELRCDPISGHTALYWYRQSLGQGLEFLIYFQGNSAPDKSGLPSDRFSAERTGGSVSTLTIQRTQQEDSAVYLCASSLAGRNEQFFGPGTRLTVL.

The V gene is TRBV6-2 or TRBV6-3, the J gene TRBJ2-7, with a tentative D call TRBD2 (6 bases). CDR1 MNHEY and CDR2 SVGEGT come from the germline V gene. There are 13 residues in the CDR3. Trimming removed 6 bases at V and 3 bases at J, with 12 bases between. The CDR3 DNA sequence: TGTGCCAGCAGAAACGGAGGGGACTACGAGCAGTACTTC. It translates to CASRNGGDYEQYF.